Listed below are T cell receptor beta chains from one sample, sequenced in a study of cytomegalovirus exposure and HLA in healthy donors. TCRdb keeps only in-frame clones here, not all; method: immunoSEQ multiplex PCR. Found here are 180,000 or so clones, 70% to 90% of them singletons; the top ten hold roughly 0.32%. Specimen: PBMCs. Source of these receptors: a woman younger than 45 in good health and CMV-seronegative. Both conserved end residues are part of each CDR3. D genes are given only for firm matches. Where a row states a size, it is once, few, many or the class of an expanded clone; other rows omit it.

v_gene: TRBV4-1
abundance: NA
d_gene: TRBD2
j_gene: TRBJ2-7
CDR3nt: TGCGCCAGCAGCTCAGGACTAGCGGGAGGGCCCCTTTATCGGGAGCAGTACTTC
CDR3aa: CASSSGLAGGPLYREQYF

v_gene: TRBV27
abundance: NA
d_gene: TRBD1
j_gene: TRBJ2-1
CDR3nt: TGTGCCAGCAGGGTGGGGACAGGGTTTTGGAATGAGCAGTTCTTC
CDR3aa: CASRVGTGFWNEQFF

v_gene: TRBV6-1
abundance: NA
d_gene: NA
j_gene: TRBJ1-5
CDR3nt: TGTGCCAGTGGGGGAGGTGGGGGGGATCAGCCCCAGCATTTT
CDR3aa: CASGGGGGDQPQHF

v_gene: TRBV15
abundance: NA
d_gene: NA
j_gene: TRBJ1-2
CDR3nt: TGTGCCACCAGCAGAGATCTGGCGGACTATGGCTACACCTTC
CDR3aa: CATSRDLADYGYTF

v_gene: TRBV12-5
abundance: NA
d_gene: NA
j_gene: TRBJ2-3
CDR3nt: TGTGCTAGTGGTTTCGGTAGCTGGGTTCGGGATTTACCGGATACGCAGTATTTT
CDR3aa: CASGFGSWVRDLPDTQYF

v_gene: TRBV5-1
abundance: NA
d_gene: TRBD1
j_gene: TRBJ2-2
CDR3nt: TGCGCCAGCAGCTTGGAGGGACAGTACACCGGGGAGCTGTTTTTT
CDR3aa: CASSLEGQYTGELFF

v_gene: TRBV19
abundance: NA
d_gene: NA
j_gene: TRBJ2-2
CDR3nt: TGTGCCAGTAGTATAGTACTGAACACCGGGGAGCTGTTTTTT
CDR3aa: CASSIVLNTGELFF

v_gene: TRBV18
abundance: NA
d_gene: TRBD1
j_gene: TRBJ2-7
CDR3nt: TGTGCCAGCTCACCATCTAGGACAGGGTGGTACGAGCAGTACTTC
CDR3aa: CASSPSRTGWYEQYF

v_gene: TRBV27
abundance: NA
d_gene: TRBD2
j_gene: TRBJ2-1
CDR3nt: TGTGCCAGCAGTTCCTCCGGGACTAGCGCCTCGAATGAGCAGTTCTTC
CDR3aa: CASSSSGTSASNEQFF

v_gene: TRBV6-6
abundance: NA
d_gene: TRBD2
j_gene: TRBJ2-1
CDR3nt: TGTGCCAGCAGCTTGGGACTAGCGGAGTACAATGAGCAGTTCTTC
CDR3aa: CASSLGLAEYNEQFF

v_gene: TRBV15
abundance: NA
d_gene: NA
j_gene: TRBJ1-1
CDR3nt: TGTGCCACCTCTATGAACACTGAAGCTTTCTTT
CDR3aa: CATSMNTEAFF

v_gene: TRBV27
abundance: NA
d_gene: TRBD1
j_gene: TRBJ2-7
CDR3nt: TGTGCCAGCAGTACCAACTCGAACCGGGACAGGGGCCACGAGCAGTACTTC
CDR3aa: CASSTNSNRDRGHEQYF

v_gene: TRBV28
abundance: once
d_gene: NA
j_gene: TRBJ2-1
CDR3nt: TGTGCCAGCAGTTCGGAGGAGCGGGGACACTACAATGAGCAGTTCTTC
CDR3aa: CASSSEERGHYNEQFF

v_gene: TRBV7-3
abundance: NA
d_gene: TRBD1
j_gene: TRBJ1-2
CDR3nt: TGTGCCAGCAGCCCCCCAGGGGGAGGCTACACCTTC
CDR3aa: CASSPPGGGYTF

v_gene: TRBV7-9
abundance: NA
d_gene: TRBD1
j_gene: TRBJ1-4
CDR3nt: TGTGCCAGCAGACGTACAGGGGACGAAAAACTGTTTTTT
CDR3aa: CASRRTGDEKLFF

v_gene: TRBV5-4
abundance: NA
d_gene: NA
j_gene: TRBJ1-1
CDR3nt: TGTGCCAGCAGCCCCAACAGGGACACTGAAGCTTTCTTT
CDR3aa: CASSPNRDTEAFF

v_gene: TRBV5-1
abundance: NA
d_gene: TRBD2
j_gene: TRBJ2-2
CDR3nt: TGCGCCAGCAGCTTGGAGGGAGCGGGGGTCACCGGGGAGCTGTTTTTT
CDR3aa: CASSLEGAGVTGELFF

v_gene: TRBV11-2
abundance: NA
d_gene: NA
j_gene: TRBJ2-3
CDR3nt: TGTGCCAGCAGCCCCCAGGTAGGCGGGGGCACAGATACGCAGTATTTT
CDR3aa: CASSPQVGGGTDTQYF

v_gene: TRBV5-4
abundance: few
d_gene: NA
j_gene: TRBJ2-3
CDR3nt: TGTGCCAGCAGCAGGGGGGGGAGTGAGGCAGATACGCAGTATTTT
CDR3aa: CASSRGGSEADTQYF

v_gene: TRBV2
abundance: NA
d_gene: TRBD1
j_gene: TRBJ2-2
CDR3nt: TGTGCCAGCAGTGAAGGGGCGACAGGGTGGGCCGGGGAGCTGTTTTTT
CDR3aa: CASSEGATGWAGELFF

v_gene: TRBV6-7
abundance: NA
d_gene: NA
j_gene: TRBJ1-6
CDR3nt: TGTGCCAGCACCCTACGCGGATATAATTCACCCCTCCACTTT
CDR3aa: CASTLRGYNSPLHF

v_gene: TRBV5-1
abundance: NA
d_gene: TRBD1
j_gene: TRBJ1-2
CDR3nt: TGCGCCAGCAGCACACAGGGGGACTATGGCTACACCTTC
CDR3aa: CASSTQGDYGYTF

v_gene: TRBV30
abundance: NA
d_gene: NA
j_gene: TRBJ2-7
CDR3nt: TGTGCCTGGAATAGGCTTGATGCGGGCGAGCAGTACTTC
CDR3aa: CAWNRLDAGEQYF

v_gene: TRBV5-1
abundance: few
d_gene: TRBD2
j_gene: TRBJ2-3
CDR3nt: TGCGCCAGCAGCTTCCTGACTAGCGGGAGCTCAGATACGCAGTATTTT
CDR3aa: CASSFLTSGSSDTQYF

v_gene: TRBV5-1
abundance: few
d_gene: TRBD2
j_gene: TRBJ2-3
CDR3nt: TGCGCCAGCAGAACCGGGACTAGCGGCACAGATACGCAGTATTTT
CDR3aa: CASRTGTSGTDTQYF

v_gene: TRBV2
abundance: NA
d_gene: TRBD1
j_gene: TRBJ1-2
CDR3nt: TGTGCCAGCAGTTTTGGGACAGATAATGGCTACACCTTC
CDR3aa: CASSFGTDNGYTF

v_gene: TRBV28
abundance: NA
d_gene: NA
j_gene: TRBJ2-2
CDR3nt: TGTGCCAGCAGCACTTGGGGGGGCGTCGGCGGGGAGCTGTTTTTT
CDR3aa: CASSTWGGVGGELFF

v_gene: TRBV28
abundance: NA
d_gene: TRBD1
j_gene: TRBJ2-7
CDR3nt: TGTGCCAGCATTCCCGTCGAGGGACAGGGGTCCTACGAGCAGTACTTC
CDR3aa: CASIPVEGQGSYEQYF

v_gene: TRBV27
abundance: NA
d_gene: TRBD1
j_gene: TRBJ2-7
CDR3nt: TGTGCCAGCAGTTTAGGACAGGGGTTCTACGAGCAGTACTTC
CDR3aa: CASSLGQGFYEQYF

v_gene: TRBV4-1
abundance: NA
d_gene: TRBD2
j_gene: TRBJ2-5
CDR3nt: TGCGCCAGCAGCCAACTAGCGGGGTCCCCCGAGACCCAGTACTTC
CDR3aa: CASSQLAGSPETQYF

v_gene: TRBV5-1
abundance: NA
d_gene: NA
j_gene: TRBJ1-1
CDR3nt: TGCGCCAGCAGTACAGGGTTAGGCACTGAAGCTTTCTTT
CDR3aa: CASSTGLGTEAFF

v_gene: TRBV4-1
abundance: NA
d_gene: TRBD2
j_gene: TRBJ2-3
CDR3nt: TGCGCCAGCCGACTAGCGGGCACAGATACGCAGTATTTT
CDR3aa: CASRLAGTDTQYF

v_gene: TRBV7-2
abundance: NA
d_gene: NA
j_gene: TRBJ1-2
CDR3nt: TGTGCCAGCAGCTTCTACAGGGTAGAAGGCTACACCTTC
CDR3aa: CASSFYRVEGYTF

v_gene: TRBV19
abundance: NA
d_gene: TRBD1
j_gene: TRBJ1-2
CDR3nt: TGTGCCAGTAGCCAAACTGACCGGGACAGCAGGGGCTACACCTTC
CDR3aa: CASSQTDRDSRGYTF

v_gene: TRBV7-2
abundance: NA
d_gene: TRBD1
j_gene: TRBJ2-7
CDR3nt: TGTGCCAGCAGCTTAGGGGGCAGGGGGCACTACGAGCAGTACTTC
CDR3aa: CASSLGGRGHYEQYF

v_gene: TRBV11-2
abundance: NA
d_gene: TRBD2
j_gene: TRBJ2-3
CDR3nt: TGTGCCAGCAGCAATCTAGCGGGGACCACAGATACGCAGTATTTT
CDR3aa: CASSNLAGTTDTQYF

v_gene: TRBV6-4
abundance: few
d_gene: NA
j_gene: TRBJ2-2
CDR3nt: TGTGCCAGCAGTGACTCGGGTCTAGCGAGTACCGGGGAGCTGTTTTTT
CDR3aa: CASSDSGLASTGELFF

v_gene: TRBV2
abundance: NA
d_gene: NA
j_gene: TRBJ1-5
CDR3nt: TGTGCCAGCAGTGTAGAGGGTCAGCCCCAGCATTTT
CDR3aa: CASSVEGQPQHF

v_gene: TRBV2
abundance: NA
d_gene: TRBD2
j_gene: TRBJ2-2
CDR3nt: TGTGCCAGCAGGCGGGGAACTAGTGGGGGGGCCGGGGAGCTGTTTTTT
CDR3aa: CASRRGTSGGAGELFF

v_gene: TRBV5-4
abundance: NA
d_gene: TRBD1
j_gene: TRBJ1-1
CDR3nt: TGTGCCAGCAGCTTCCCTGAAGGGGGCGACGGAACTGAAGCTTTCTTT
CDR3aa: CASSFPEGGDGTEAFF

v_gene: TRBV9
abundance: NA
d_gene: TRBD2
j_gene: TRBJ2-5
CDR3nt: TGTGCCAGCAGCGTAGGGGCTAGCGGGGGGGCATCGGAGACCCAGTACTTC
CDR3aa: CASSVGASGGASETQYF

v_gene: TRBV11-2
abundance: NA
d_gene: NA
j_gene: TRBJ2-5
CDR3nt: TGTGCCAGCAGCTTAGTCCGGGAGACCCAGTACTTC
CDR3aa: CASSLVRETQYF

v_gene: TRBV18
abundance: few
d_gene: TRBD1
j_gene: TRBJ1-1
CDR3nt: TGTGCCAGCTCAGTCGACAGGGAAGAAGCTTTCTTT
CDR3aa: CASSVDREEAFF

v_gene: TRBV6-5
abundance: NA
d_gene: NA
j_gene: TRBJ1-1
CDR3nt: TGTGCCAGCAGTTCCTACAGCTCCACTGAAGCTTTCTTT
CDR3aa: CASSSYSSTEAFF

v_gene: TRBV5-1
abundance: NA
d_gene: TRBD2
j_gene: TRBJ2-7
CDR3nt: TGCGCCAGCAGCGACGAAGCGGGGGGCCCCCCCTACGAGCAGTACTTC
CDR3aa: CASSDEAGGPPYEQYF

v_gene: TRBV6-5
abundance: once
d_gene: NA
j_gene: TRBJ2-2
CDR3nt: TGTGCCAGCAGTTACTCCCTGACTACCTACACCGGGGAGCTGTTTTTT
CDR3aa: CASSYSLTTYTGELFF

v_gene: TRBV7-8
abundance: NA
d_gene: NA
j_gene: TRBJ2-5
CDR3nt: TGTGCCAGCAGCTTGAAGTGGGGAGTTTTAGGGACCCAGTACTTC
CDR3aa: CASSLKWGVLGTQYF

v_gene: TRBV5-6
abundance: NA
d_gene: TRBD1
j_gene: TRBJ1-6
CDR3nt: TGTGCCAGCAGCTTGGCCGGGGCAGGGGGATCACCCCTCCACTTT
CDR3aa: CASSLAGAGGSPLHF

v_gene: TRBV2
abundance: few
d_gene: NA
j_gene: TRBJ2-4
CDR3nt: TGTGCCAGCACCCCAGGGGTTCAAGGCATTCAGTACTTC
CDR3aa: CASTPGVQGIQYF

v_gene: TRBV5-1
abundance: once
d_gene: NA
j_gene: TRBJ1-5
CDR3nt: TGCGCCAGCAGCTTGGTAGACACCGGAGGACAGCCCCAGCATTTT
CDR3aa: CASSLVDTGGQPQHF

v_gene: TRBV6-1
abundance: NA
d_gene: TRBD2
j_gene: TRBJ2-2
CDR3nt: TGTGCCAGCACCGCCTTAGCGGGGGGGCCCGGGGAGCTGTTTTTT
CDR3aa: CASTALAGGPGELFF

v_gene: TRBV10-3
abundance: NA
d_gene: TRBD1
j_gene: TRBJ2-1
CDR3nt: TGTGCCATCAGTGACCCCAACCCCGGGACAGGGCCAAACAATGAGCAGTTCTTC
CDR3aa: CAISDPNPGTGPNNEQFF

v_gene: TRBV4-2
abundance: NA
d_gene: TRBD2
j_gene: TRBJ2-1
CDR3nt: TGTGCCAGCAGCCAAGATCCGGGAGGATTCTCCTACAATGAGCAGTTCTTC
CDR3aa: CASSQDPGGFSYNEQFF

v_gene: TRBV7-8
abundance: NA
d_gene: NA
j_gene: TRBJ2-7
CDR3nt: TGTGCCAGCAGCTCCTCTTCCTCACTAGTAATGGCCCACGAGCAGTACTTC
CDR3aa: CASSSSSSLVMAHEQYF

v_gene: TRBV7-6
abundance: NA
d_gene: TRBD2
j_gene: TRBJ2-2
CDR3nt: TGTGCCAGCAGCTTAGCTGGCGGGAGGACCGGGGAGCTGTTTTTT
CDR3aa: CASSLAGGRTGELFF

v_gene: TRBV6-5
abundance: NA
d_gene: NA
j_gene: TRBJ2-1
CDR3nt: TGTGCCAGCAGTTTTCTCGGAGGGGAGCAGTTCTTC
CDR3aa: CASSFLGGEQFF

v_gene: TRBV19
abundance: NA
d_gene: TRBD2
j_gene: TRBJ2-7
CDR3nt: TGTGCCAGTAGTATCGGGGGGACTTACTCCTACGAGCAGTACTTC
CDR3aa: CASSIGGTYSYEQYF

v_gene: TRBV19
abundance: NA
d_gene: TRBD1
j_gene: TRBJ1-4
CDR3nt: TGTGCCAGTAGTATTGGTGGGACAGTAAATGAAAAACTGTTTTTT
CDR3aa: CASSIGGTVNEKLFF

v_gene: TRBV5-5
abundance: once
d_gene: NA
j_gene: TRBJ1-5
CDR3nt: TGTGCCGGCAGCTTGGTGGGGGCAAGCCAGCCCCAGCATTTT
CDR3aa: CAGSLVGASQPQHF

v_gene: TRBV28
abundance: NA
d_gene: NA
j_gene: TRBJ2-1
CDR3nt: TGTGCCAGCAGTACACCCCAGGCGAGCTCCTACAATGAGCAGTTCTTC
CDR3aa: CASSTPQASSYNEQFF